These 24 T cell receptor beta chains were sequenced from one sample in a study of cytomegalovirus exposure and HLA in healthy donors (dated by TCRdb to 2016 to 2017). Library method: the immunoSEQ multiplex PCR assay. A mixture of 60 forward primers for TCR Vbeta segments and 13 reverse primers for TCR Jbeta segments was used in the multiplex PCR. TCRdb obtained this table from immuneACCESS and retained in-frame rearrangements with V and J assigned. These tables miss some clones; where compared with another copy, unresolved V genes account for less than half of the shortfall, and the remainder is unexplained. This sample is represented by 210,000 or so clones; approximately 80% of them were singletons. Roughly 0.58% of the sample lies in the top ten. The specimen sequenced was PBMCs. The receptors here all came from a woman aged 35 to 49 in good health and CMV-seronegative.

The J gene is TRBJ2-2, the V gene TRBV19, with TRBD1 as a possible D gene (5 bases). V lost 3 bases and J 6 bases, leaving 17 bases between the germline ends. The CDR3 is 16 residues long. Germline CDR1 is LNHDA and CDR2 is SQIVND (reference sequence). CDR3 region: CASSMQIGRDAGELFF. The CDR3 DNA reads TGTGCCAGTAGTATGCAAATAGGCAGGGATGCCGGGGAGCTGTTTTTT.

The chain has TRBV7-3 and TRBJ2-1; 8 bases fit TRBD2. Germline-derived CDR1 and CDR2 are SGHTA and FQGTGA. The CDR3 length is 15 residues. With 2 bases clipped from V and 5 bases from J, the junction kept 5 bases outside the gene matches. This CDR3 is CASSLERGSHNEQFF. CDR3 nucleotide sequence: TGTGCCAGCAGCTTAGAGCGGGGGTCACACAATGAGCAGTTCTTC.

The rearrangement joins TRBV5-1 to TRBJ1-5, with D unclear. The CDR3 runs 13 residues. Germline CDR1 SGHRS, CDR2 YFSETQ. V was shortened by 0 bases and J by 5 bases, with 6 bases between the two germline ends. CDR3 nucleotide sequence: TGCGCCAGCAGCTTGGGACGGGATCAGCCCCAGCATTTT. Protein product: CASSLGRDQPQHF.

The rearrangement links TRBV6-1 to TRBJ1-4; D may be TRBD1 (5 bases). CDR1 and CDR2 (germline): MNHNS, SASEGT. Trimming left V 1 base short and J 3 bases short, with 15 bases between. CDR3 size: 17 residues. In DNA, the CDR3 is TGTGCCAGCAGTGAAGATAGGTTGTGGGGGGCTAATGAAAAACTGTTTTTT. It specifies CASSEDRLWGANEKLFF.

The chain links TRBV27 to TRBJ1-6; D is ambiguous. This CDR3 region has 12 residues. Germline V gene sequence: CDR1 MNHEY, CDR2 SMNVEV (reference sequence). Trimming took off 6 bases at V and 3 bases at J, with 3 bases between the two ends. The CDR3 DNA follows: TGTGCCAGCAGCTTCTATAATTCACCCCTCCACTTT. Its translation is CASSFYNSPLHF.

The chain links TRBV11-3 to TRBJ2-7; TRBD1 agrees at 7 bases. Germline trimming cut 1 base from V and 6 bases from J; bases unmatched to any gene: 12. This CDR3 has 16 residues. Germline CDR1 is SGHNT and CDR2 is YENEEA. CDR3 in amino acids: CASSLGGPRQGAEQYF. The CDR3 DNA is TGTGCCAGCAGCTTAGGTGGCCCTAGACAGGGTGCCGAGCAGTACTTC.

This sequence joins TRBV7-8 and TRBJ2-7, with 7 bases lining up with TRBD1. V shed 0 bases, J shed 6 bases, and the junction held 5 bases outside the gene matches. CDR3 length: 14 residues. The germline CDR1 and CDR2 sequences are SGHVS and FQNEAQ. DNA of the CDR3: TGTGCCAGCAGCTTAGCTCGAGGGGGCAGCGAGCAGTACTTC. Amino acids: CASSLARGGSEQYF.

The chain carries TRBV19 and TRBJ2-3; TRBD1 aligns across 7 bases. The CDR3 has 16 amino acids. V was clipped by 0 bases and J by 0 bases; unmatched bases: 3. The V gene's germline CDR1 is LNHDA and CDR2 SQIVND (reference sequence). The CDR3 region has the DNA TGTGCCAGTAGTATAGAATGGGGACAGAGCACAGATACGCAGTATTTT. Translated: CASSIEWGQSTDTQYF. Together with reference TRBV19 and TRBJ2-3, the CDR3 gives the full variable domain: DGGITQSPKYLFRKEGQNVTLSCEQNLNHDAMYWYRQDPGQGLRLIYYSQIVNDFQKGDIAEGYSVSREKKESFPLTVTSAQKNPTAFYLCASSIEWGQSTDTQYFGPGTRLTVL.

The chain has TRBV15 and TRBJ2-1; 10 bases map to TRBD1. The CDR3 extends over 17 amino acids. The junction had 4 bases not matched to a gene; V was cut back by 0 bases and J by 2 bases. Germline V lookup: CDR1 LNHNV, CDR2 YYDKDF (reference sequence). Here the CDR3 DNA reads TGTGCCACCAGCAGAGATCGCGGACAGGGGGCCTACAATGAGCAGTTCTTC. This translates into CATSRDRGQGAYNEQFF.

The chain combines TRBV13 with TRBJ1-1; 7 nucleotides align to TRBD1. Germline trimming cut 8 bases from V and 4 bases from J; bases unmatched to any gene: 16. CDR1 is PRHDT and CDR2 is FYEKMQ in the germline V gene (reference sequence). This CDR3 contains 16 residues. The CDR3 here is CASGYQRGPGGTEAFF. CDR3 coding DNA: TGTGCCAGCGGCTATCAAAGGGGGCCTGGAGGCACTGAAGCTTTCTTT.

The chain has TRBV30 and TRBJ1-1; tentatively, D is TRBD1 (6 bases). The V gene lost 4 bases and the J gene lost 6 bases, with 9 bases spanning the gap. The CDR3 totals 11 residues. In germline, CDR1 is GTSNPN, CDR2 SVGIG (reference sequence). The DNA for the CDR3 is TGTGCCTGGAACAGGGTAGCTGAAGCTTTCTTT. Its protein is CAWNRVAEAFF.

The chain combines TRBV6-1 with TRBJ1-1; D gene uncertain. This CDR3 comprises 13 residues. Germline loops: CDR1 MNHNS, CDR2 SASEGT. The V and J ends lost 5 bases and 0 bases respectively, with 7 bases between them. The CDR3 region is CASSIGVNTEAFF. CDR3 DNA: TGTGCCAGCAGTATTGGAGTGAACACTGAAGCTTTCTTT.

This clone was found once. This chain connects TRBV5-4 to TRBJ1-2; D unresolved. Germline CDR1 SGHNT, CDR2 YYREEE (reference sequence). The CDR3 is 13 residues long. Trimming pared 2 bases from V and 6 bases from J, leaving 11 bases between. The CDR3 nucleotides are TGTGCCAGCAGCTTCCAGGCAGTGAATGGCTACACCTTC. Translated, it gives CASSFQAVNGYTF. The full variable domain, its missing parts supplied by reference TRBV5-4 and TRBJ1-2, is ETGVTQSPTHLIKTRGQQVTLRCSSQSGHNTVSWYQQALGQGPQFIFQYYREEENGRGNFPPRFSGLQFPNYSSELNVNALELDDSALYLCASSFQAVNGYTFGSGTRLTVV.

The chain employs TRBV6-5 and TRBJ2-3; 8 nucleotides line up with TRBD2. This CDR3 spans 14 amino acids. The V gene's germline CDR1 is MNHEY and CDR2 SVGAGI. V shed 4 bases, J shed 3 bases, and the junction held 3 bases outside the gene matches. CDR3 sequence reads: CASSSGGGTDTQYF. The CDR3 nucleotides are TGTGCCAGCAGTTCCGGGGGGGGAACAGATACGCAGTATTTT.

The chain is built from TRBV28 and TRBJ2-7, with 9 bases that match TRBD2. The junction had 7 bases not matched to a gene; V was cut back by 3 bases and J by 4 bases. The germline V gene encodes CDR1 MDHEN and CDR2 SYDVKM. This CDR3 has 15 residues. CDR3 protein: CASSFGAGGAYEQYF. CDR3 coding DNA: TGTGCCAGCAGTTTCGGGGCGGGGGGGGCTTACGAGCAGTACTTC.

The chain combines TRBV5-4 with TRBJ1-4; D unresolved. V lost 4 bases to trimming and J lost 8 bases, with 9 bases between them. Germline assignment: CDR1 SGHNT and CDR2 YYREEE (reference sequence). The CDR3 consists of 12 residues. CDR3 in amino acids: CASSEGGEKLFF. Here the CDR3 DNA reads TGTGCCAGCAGCGAGGGTGGCGAAAAACTGTTTTTT.

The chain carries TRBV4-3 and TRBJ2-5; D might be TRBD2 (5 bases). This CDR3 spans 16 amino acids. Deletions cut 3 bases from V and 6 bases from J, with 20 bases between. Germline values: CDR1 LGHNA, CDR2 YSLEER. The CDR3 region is CASSQEAQIIGKTQYF. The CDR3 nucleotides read TGCGCCAGCAGCCAGGAGGCTCAGATCATAGGAAAGACCCAGTACTTC.

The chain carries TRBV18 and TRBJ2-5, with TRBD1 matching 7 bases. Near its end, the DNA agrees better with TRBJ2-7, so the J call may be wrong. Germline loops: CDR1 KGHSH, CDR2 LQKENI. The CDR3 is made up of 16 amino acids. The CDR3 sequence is CASSPRDRAVPYEQYF. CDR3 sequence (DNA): TGTGCCAGCTCACCACGCGACAGGGCCGTTCCCTACGAGCAGTACTTC.

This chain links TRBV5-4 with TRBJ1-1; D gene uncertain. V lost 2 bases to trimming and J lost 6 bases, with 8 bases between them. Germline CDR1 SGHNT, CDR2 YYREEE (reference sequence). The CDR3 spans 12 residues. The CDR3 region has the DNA TGTGCCAGCAGCTTCGGAGGCCCTGAAGCTTTCTTT. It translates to CASSFGGPEAFF.

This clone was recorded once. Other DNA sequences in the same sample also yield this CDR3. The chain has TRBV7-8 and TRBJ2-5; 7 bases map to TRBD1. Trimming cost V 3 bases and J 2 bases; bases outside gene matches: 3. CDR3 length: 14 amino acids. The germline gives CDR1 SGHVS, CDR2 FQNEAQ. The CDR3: CASSLGRGQETQYF. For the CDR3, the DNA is TGTGCCAGCAGCTTGGGCAGGGGGCAAGAGACCCAGTACTTC.

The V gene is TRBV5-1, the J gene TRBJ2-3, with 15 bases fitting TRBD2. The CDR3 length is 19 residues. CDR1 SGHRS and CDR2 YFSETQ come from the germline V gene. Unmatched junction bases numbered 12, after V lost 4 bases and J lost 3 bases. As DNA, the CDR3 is TGCGCCAGCAGCCTTCGGACTAGCGGGGGGGTTTTAAGGACAGATACGCAGTATTTT. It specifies CASSLRTSGGVLRTDTQYF.

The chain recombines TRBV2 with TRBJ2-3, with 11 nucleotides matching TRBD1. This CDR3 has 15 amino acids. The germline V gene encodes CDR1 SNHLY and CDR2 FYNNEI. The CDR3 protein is CAAFGQGARADTQYF. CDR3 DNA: TGTGCAGCTTTCGGACAGGGGGCAAGAGCAGATACGCAGTATTTT.

CDR3 residues: CASLRQTDTEAFF. In DNA form, the CDR3 reads TGTGCCAGCCTTCGACAGACAGACACTGAAGCTTTCTTT. The V call is TRBV6-5, the J call TRBJ1-1, with D perhaps TRBD1 (5 bases). Trimming pared 8 bases from V and 3 bases from J, leaving 13 bases between. The CDR3 runs to 13 residues. The germline V gene has CDR1 MNHEY and CDR2 SVGAGI.

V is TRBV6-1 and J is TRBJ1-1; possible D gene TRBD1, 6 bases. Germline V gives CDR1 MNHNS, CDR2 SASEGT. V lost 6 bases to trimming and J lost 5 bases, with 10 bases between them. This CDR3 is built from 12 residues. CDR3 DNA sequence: TGTGCCAGCAGCCGAACAGGGACTGAAGCTTTCTTT. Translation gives CASSRTGTEAFF.